This TCR beta chain appears in the sequencing data of a study of shared clonotypes between healthy human individuals. Broader study findings: Several donors held about 5% of naive CD4 clonotypes in common.

Clones were read by immunoSEQ multiplex PCR, and TCRdb kept only the in-frame ones, dropping some. The sample has around 1.5 million clones, approximately 98% seen once. The CDR3 sequence is 16 residues long. Unmatched junction bases numbered 6, after V lost 3 bases and J lost 2 bases. Germline CDR1 and CDR2: ENHRY and SYGVKD. On this clone: Its antigen is still unknown.

The TCR sequence derives from a man between 25 and 39 years old in good health. Material for sequencing was naive CD4+ T cells sorted from blood. This sample's subset: CD45RA+ positively selected. The V and J genes are TRBV10-3 and TRBJ2-7; 11 positions match TRBD2. This CDR3 is CAISERTSGLTYEQYF. DNA for the CDR3: TGTGCCATCAGTGAACGGACTAGCGGGCTAACCTACGAGCAGTACTTC.